The text below deals with one T cell receptor beta chain. These data come from a study of blood T cell repertoires in COVID-19. About the research overall: Samples taken during acute and convalescent COVID-19 were collected in the United States, Italy and Spain.

From germline, CDR1 is SGHKS and CDR2 YYEKEE (reference sequence). This CDR3 has 15 amino acids. V gave up 4 bases and J gave up 1 base; unmatched junction bases: 7. Generated by immunoSEQ multiplex PCR, the TCRdb table keeps only in-frame clones and is missing some. The sample includes about 160,000 clones, 60% to 85% seen only once; the top ten take approximately 8%. Source material: peripheral blood. The origin of this receptor is a man aged 60 to 69 with acute or convalescent COVID-19. The J gene is TRBJ2-7, the V gene TRBV5-5; 8 bases are a match to TRBD1. The CDR3 DNA sequence: TGTGCCAGCAGCCAGTCACAGGGGGTATCCTACGAGCAGTACTTC. Its translation is CASSQSQGVSYEQYF.